Presented here are 25 T cell receptor beta chains from one specimen sequenced in a study of human T cells and chemical hapten exposure (dated by TCRdb to the early 2020s). This sample's time point label indicates: patch test 1, 2 weeks after DPC sensitization. The treatment or condition label corresponds to: therapeutic diphenylcyclopropenone sensitization with weekly scalp DPC. The library was obtained by RACE. The instrument given in TCRdb is NextSeq 500. TCRdb reanalyzed the raw reads on its own, using fastp at Q25 for trimming and MiXCR for clone calling, and kept in-frame beta chains. Here each entry gathers all rows of one CDR3 protein and keeps the most common genes and DNA. The sample data list more than 100,000 distinct CDR3 sequences, and roughly an eighth of these were observed just once. 0.7% to 0.95% of the sample is held by the ten biggest clonotypes. The sequencing here drew on whole blood, taken in connection with sensitization to the hapten diphenylcyclopropenone (DPC). Receptors were obtained from a man younger than 30 with alopecia areata. Some clones in this sample may be carry-over from other donors' samples.

In its sample, this clonotype was seen a few times. This CDR3 is CASSTGQYTYEQYF. The CDR3 DNA reads as TGCGCCAGCAGCACGGGACAGTACACCTACGAGCAGTACTTC. V gene TRBV5-1 combines with J gene TRBJ2-7; TRBD1 agrees at 7 bases. After removal of 4 bases from V and 2 bases from J, the junction contained 6 bases not matched to a gene. The CDR3 length is 14 residues. CDR1 is SGHRS, CDR2 YFSETQ, per germline. Full variable domain (outside the CDR3, taken from reference TRBV5-1 and TRBJ2-7): KAGVTQTPRYLIKTRGQQVTLSCSPISGHRSVSWYQQTPGQGLQFLFEYFSETQRNKGNFPGRFSGRQFSNSRSEMNVSTLELGDSALYLCASSTGQYTYEQYFGPGTRLTVT.

The gene calls are TRBV7-9 and TRBJ2-7; the match to TRBD1 covers 10 bases. Germline CDR1 SEHNR, CDR2 FQNEAQ (reference sequence). Trimming took 5 bases from V and 4 from J; bases not matched to a gene: 8. CDR3 length equals 15 residues. The CDR3 nucleotides are TGTGCCAGCAGCAGCCCGGACAGGGGGGAATACGAGCAGTACGTC. Encoded protein: CASSSPDRGEYEQYV.

This clonotype was picked up a small number of times. The genes are TRBV12-2 and TRBJ2-1; TRBD1 reflects the table's D call only, with no check against the DNA. TRBV12-2 is a pseudogene locus. The CDR3 is made up of 16 amino acids. CDR3 protein: CASRLESGTGSREQFF. Here the CDR3 DNA reads TGTGCAAGTCGCTTAGAGTCCGGGACAGGGTCCCGTGAGCAGTTCTTC.

The chain recombines TRBV5-1 with TRBJ2-1, with 9 bases matching TRBD1. The V segment lost 0 bases and the J segment 3 bases; nucleotides outside the gene matches: 10. This CDR3 is 18 amino acids long. Germline V gene lookup returns CDR1 SGHRS and CDR2 YFSETQ. CDR3: CASSLEGAGTGSYNEQFF. CDR3 coding DNA: TGCGCCAGCAGCTTGGAGGGAGCGGGGACAGGGAGCTACAATGAGCAGTTCTTC.

V and J are TRBV20-1 and TRBJ1-2; D possibly corresponds to TRBD1 (5 bases). Between the trimmed V and J ends, which lost 3 bases and 7 bases, there was a span of 24 bases. This CDR3 spans 16 amino acids. CDR1 and CDR2 from the germline V gene are DFQATT and SNEGSKA (reference sequence). In DNA, the CDR3 is TGCAGTGCTAGCGTCAGGGCGTCTCCTTACTATTCTGGCTACACCTTC. It is translated as CSASVRASPYYSGYTF.

A few counts support this clonotype. The chain joins TRBV6-1 to TRBJ2-7; no firm D call. Germline CDR1 is MNHNS and CDR2 is SASEGT. Trimming pared 4 bases from V and 4 bases from J, leaving 5 bases between. The CDR3 covers 11 residues. The CDR3 nucleotides are TGTGCCAGCAGTGGGGCTTACGAGCAGTACGTC. It is translated as CASSGAYEQYV.

This clonotype was seen a handful of times. CDR3 sequence reads: CASSTGLWWPQHF. The CDR3 DNA follows: TGTGCCAGTAGTACGGGGTTATGGTGGCCCCAGCATTTT. The V gene is TRBV19, the J gene TRBJ1-5; D gene unclear. The length of the CDR3 is 13 residues. The germline gives CDR1 LNHDA, CDR2 SQIVND (reference sequence). Between the trimmed V and J ends, which lost 4 bases and 9 bases, there was a span of 13 bases.

This clonotype was seen more than once but under ten times. The CDR3 is CSARDRGTEAFF. Written as DNA, the CDR3 is TGCAGTGCTAGAGATAGGGGAACTGAAGCTTTCTTT. The chain links TRBV20-1 to TRBJ1-1, with D perhaps matching TRBD1 (5 bases). The germline CDR1 and CDR2 sequences are DFQATT and SNEGSKA (reference sequence). Trimming pared 0 bases from V and 5 bases from J, leaving 7 bases between. The CDR3 runs 12 residues.

This clonotype has only a few counts. V gene TRBV7-3 combines with J gene TRBJ2-1; 7 bases are a match to TRBD2. This CDR3 spans 16 amino acids. Per the germline V gene, CDR1 is SGHTA and CDR2 is FQGTGA. V lost 5 bases, J lost 6 bases, and 13 bases stayed unmatched. The CDR3 protein is CASSQTTGTILNEQFF. CDR3 DNA: TGTGCCAGCAGCCAGACCACCGGGACTATACTCAATGAGCAGTTCTTC.

This clonotype has a handful of counts. The chain combines TRBV6-2 or TRBV6-3 with TRBJ1-5; 8 bases fit TRBD1. The germline CDR1 and CDR2 sequences are MNHEY and SVGEGT. The CDR3 totals 15 residues. The trim removed 6 bases at V and 4 bases at J, leaving 8 bases unmatched. CDR3 nucleotide sequence: TGTGCCAGCAGACAAGGGACAGGAGAAAATCAGCCCCAGCATTTT. This codes for CASRQGTGENQPQHF.

The J gene is TRBJ2-3, the V gene TRBV4-1; TRBD1 matches 8 bases. Looked up from germline, CDR1 is MGHRA and CDR2 is YSYEKL. The ends lost 5 bases at V and 9 bases at J; junction bases unmatched: 4. This CDR3 region has 12 residues. Written as DNA, the CDR3 is TGCGCCAGCAGCTCCGACAGGGGAACGCAGTATTTT. Its translation: CASSSDRGTQYF.

This clonotype has more than one count but fewer than ten. V is TRBV20-1 and J is TRBJ2-1; D is perhaps TRBD2 (5 bases). Germline V gene sequence: CDR1 DFQATT, CDR2 SNEGSKA (reference sequence). There are 14 residues in the CDR3. Between the trimmed V and J ends, which lost 4 bases and 7 bases, there was a span of 17 bases. CDR3 nucleotides: TGCAGTGCTAACACAAATTATGCGGGTAATGAGCAGTTCTTC. Translated, it gives CSANTNYAGNEQFF.

In its sample, this clonotype was seen a few times. This sequence joins TRBV5-5 and TRBJ1-5; no clear D. CDR1 is SGHKS and CDR2 is YYEKEE in the germline V gene (reference sequence). This CDR3 spans 14 amino acids. The ends were cut back, 4 bases at V and 4 bases at J, with 12 bases in the middle. CDR3 DNA: TGTGCCAGCAGCCCCTGGAGGCAGAATCAGCCCCAGCATTTT. This gives the protein CASSPWRQNQPQHF.

This clonotype was seen only a few times. CDR3 in amino acids: CASSLGDRGRTEAFF. The CDR3 nucleotides are TGTGCCAGCAGCTTAGGGGACAGGGGTCGCACTGAAGCTTTCTTT. V is TRBV7-2 and J is TRBJ1-1; 10 positions agree with TRBD1. The germline gives CDR1 SGHTA, CDR2 FQGNSA. Trimming cost V 1 base and J 4 bases; bases outside gene matches: 3. The CDR3 spans 15 residues.

This clonotype was seen only a few times. J is TRBJ2-3 and V is TRBV27, with D unclear. Looked up from germline, CDR1 is MNHEY and CDR2 is SMNVEV (reference sequence). The CDR3 consists of 14 residues. The V end was cut by 3 bases, the J end by 2 bases, with 9 bases between. CDR3 nucleotide sequence: TGTGCCAGCAGTTTTCTGCAGTACACAGATACGCAGTATTTT. Protein sequence: CASSFLQYTDTQYF.

Only a few counts were recorded for this clonotype. The V gene is TRBV7-9, the J gene TRBJ1-2; tentatively, D is TRBD1 (6 bases). There are 14 residues in the CDR3. Trimming removed 3 bases at V and 4 bases at J, with 12 bases between. In germline, CDR1 is SEHNR, CDR2 FQNEAQ (reference sequence). CDR3 in DNA: TGTGCCAGCAGCTTTCTACAGGGTGCCTATGGCTACACCTTC. Amino acid sequence: CASSFLQGAYGYTF. The whole variable domain, remainder taken from reference TRBV7-9 and TRBJ1-2, is DTGVSQNPRHKITKRGQNVTFRCDPISEHNRLYWYRQTLGQGPEFLTYFQNEAQLEKSRLLSDRFSAERPKGSFSTLEIQRTEQGDSAMYLCASSFLQGAYGYTFGSGTRLTVV.

At least ten counts were recorded for this clonotype. The rearrangement links TRBV4-2 to TRBJ1-2; D may be TRBD1 (5 bases). Germline CDR1 LGHNA, CDR2 YNFKEQ. V lost 0 bases and J 2 bases, leaving 10 bases between the germline ends. CDR3 size: 15 residues. CDR3: CASSQDGGTNYGYTF. The DNA of the CDR3 is TGTGCCAGCAGCCAAGACGGGGGGACGAACTATGGCTACACCTTC.

This clonotype was counted only a few times. V gene TRBV13 combines with J gene TRBJ2-7; D remains ambiguous. The CDR3 extends over 14 amino acids. Germline V gene lookup returns CDR1 PRHDT and CDR2 FYEKMQ (reference sequence). V lost 5 bases and J 4 bases, leaving 15 bases between the germline ends. The CDR3 coding sequence is TGTGCCAGCAGCGACGGGCCCCTCGGATACGAGCAGTACGTC. Translating gives CASSDGPLGYEQYV.

This clonotype has just a few counts. J is TRBJ1-2 and V is TRBV19; no clear D gene. Trimming took 3 bases from V and 4 from J, leaving 9 bases between them. The CDR3 is 13 amino acids. Per the germline V gene, CDR1 is LNHDA and CDR2 is SQIVND (reference sequence). CDR3: CASSMGNLYGYTF. As DNA, the CDR3 is TGTGCCAGTAGTATGGGGAACCTCTATGGCTACACCTTC.

This clonotype was seen repeatedly, ten times or more. This sequence joins TRBV11-2 and TRBJ2-3, with a tentative D call TRBD2 (5 bases). The CDR3 extends over 13 amino acids. V dropped 1 base and J dropped 9 bases, with 11 bases sitting between them. Germline V gene sequence: CDR1 SGHAT, CDR2 FQNNGV. For the CDR3, the DNA is TGTGCCAGCAGCTTAGCGAAGGGAGAAACGCAGTATTTT. Translating gives CASSLAKGETQYF.

The gene calls are TRBV5-4 and TRBJ2-5; 8 nucleotides match TRBD1. CDR3 length: 14 residues. With 3 bases clipped from V and 3 bases from J, the junction kept 4 bases outside the gene matches. The germline V gene encodes CDR1 SGHNT and CDR2 YYREEE (reference sequence). CDR3 sequence (DNA): TGTGCCAGCAGCTCCGCGGACAGGGAAGAGACCCAGTACTTC. As protein: CASSSADREETQYF.

The chain couples TRBV27 to TRBJ2-1; maybe TRBD1 (6 bases). Germline V lookup: CDR1 MNHEY, CDR2 SMNVEV (reference sequence). CDR3 length equals 16 residues. V gave up 6 bases and J gave up 4 bases, with 19 bases separating them. This CDR3 is CASSLGRDTGYNEQFF. CDR3 DNA sequence: TGTGCCAGCAGCCTTGGCCGGGACACCGGATACAATGAGCAGTTCTTC.

This chain connects TRBV6-5 to TRBJ2-7; D unclear. There are 13 residues in the CDR3. CDR1 is MNHEY, CDR2 SVGAGI, per germline. The V and J ends lost 1 base and 5 bases respectively, with 9 bases between them. Written as DNA, the CDR3 is TGTGCCAGCAGTTACTTGACAAGAGACGAGCAGTACTTC. Its protein is CASSYLTRDEQYF.

V usage is TRBV2 and J usage is TRBJ1-1; 7 positions match TRBD1. The CDR3 runs 16 residues. V was clipped by 1 base and J by 4 bases; unmatched bases: 9. The germline V gene has CDR1 SNHLY and CDR2 FYNNEI. This chain's CDR3 is CASSEVTGVGSTEAFF. The CDR3 coding sequence is TGTGCCAGCAGTGAAGTCACAGGGGTTGGATCCACTGAAGCTTTCTTT.

This clonotype was counted a few times. The chain carries TRBV14 and TRBJ1-1, with unresolved D. Germline CDR1 is SGHDN and CDR2 is FVKESK. V lost 1 base and J lost 2, with 8 bases in between. The CDR3 runs to 14 residues. The DNA of the CDR3 is TGTGCCAGCAGCCAAGGTGAGGTTAACACTGAAGCTTTCTTT. Its protein is CASSQGEVNTEAFF. Combining the CDR3 with reference TRBV14 and TRBJ1-1 gives the whole variable domain EAGVTQFPSHSVIEKGQTVTLRCDPISGHDNLYWYRRVMGKEIKFLLHFVKESKQDESGMPNNRFLAERTGGTYSTLKVQPAELEDSGVYFCASSQGEVNTEAFFGQGTRLTVV.